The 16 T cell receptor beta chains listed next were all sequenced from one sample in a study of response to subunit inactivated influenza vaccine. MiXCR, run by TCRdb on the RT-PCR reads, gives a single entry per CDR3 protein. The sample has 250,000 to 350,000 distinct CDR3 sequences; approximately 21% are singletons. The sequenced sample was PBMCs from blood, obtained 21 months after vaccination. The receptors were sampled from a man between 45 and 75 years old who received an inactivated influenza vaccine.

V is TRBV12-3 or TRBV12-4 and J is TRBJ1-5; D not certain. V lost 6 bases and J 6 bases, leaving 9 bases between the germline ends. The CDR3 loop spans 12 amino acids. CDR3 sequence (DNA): TGTGCCAGCAGGGGAGTCGGTCAGCCCCAGCATTTT. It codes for CASRGVGQPQHF.

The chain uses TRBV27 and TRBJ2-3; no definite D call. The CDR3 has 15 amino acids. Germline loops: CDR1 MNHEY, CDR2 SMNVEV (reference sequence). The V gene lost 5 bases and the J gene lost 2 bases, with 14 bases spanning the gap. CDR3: CASSPLGVFTDTQYF. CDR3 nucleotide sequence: TGTGCCAGCAGTCCCCTTGGGGTTTTCACAGATACGCAGTATTTT.

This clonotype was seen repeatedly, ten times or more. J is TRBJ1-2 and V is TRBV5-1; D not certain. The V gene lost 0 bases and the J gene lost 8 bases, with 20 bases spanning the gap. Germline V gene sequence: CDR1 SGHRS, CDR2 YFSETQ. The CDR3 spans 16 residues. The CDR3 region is CASSLAGREGLGGYTF. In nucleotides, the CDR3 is TGCGCCAGCAGCTTGGCCGGAAGGGAAGGTTTAGGAGGCTACACCTTC.

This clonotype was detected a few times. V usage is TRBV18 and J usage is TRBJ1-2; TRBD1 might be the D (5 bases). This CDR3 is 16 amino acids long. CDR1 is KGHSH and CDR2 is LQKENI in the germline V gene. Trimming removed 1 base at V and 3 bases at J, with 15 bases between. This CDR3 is CASSPQGRGIDYGYTF. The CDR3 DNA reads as TGTGCCAGCTCACCACAGGGGCGCGGAATAGACTATGGCTACACCTTC.

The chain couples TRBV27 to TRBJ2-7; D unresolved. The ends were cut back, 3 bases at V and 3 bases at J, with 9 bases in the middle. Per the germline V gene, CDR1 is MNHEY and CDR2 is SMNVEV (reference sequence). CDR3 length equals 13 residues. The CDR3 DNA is TGTGCCAGCAGTTTTGGGCAGAACTACGAGCAGTACTTC. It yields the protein CASSFGQNYEQYF.

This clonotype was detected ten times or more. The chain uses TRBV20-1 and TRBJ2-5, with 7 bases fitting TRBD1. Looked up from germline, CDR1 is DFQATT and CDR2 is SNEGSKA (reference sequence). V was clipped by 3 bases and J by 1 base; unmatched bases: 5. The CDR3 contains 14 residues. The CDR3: CSARTRDSQETQYF. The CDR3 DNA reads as TGCAGTGCTAGGACTCGGGACAGCCAAGAGACCCAGTACTTC.

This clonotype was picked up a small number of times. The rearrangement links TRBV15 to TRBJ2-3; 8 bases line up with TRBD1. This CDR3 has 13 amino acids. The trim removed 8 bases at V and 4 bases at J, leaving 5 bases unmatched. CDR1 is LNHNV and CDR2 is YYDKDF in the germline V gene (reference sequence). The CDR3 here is CATRGQGADTQYF. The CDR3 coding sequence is TGTGCCACCCGAGGACAGGGTGCAGATACGCAGTATTTT.

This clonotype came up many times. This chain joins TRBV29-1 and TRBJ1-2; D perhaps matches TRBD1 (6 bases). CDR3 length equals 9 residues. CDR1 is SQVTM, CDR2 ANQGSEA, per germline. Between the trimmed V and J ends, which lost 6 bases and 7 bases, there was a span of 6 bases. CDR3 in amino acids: CSVGGGYTF. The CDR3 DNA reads TGCAGCGTAGGGGGTGGCTACACCTTC.

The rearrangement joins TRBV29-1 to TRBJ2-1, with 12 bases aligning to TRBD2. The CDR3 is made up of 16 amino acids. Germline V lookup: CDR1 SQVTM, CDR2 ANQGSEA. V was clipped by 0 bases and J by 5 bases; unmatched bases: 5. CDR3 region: CSVEDWLAGGNNEQFF. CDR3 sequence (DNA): TGCAGCGTTGAAGATTGGCTAGCGGGAGGGAACAATGAGCAGTTCTTC.

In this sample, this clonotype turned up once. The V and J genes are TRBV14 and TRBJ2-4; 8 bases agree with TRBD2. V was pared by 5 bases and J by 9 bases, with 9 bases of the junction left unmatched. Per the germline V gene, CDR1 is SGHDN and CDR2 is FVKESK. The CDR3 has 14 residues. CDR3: CASSSQAGVGIQYF. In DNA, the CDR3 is TGTGCCAGCAGCTCACAAGCGGGAGTAGGCATTCAGTACTTC. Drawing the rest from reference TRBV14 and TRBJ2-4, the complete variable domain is EAGVTQFPSHSVIEKGQTVTLRCDPISGHDNLYWYRRVMGKEIKFLLHFVKESKQDESGMPNNRFLAERTGGTYSTLKVQPAELEDSGVYFCASSSQAGVGIQYFGAGTRLSVL.

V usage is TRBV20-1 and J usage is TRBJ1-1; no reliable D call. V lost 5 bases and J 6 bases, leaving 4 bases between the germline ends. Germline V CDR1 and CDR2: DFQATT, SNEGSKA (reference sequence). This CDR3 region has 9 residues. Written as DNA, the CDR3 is TGCAGTGCTGGCCCTGAAGCTTTCTTT. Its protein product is CSAGPEAFF.

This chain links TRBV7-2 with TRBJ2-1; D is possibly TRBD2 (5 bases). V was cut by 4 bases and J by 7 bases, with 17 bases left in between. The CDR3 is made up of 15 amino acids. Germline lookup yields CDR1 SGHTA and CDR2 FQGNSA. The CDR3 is CASSYLRNSVNEQFF. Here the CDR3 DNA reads TGTGCCAGCAGCTATCTCAGGAATAGCGTTAATGAGCAGTTCTTC.

CDR3 region: CSVELRGQGSHEQYF. The CDR3 coding sequence is TGCAGCGTTGAACTTCGGGGACAGGGTTCCCACGAGCAGTACTTC. J is TRBJ2-7 and V is TRBV29-1; 9 bases align to TRBD1. This CDR3 comprises 15 residues. V gave up 2 bases and J gave up 5 bases; unmatched junction bases: 10. In germline, CDR1 is SQVTM, CDR2 ANQGSEA.

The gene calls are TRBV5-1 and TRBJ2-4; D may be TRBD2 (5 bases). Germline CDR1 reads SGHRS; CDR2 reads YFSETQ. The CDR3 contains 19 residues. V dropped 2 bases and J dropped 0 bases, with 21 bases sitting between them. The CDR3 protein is CASSFGEEIGILAKNIQYF. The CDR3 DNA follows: TGCGCCAGCAGCTTCGGAGAGGAAATCGGGATTTTAGCCAAAAACATTCAGTACTTC. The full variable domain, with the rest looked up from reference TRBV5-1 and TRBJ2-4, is KAGVTQTPRYLIKTRGQQVTLSCSPISGHRSVSWYQQTPGQGLQFLFEYFSETQRNKGNFPGRFSGRQFSNSRSEMNVSTLELGDSALYLCASSFGEEIGILAKNIQYFGAGTRLSVL.

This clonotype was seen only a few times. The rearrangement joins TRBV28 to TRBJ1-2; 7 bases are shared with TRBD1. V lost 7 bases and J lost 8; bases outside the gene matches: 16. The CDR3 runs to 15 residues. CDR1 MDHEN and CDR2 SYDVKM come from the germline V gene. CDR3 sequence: CASIPPGLRGPGYTF. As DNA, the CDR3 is TGTGCCAGCATCCCCCCGGGGCTGAGGGGGCCCGGCTACACCTTC.

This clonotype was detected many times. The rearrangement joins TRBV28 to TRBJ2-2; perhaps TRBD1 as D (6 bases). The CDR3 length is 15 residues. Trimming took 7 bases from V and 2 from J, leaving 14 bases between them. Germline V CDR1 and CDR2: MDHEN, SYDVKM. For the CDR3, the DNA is TGTGCCAGCAAGGAACAGGGTCTTAACACCGGGGAGCTGTTTTTT. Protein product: CASKEQGLNTGELFF.